The present TCR beta chain was sequenced within a study of shared clonotypes between healthy human individuals. In the study overall: CD4 naive cells filled three plates per donor, CD4 memory three, CD8 naive two and CD8 memory one.

J gave up 4 bases and V 5 bases, and 4 bases lay outside the gene matches. Looked up from germline, CDR1 is SNHLY and CDR2 is FYNNEI. This CDR3 is built from 14 residues. Method: immunoSEQ multiplex PCR; TCRdb's copy keeps in-frame clones and lacks some. The sample has around 2.1 million clones, 93% seen once. Naive CD8 cells lacked CD45RO and underwent positive selection for CCR7, leaving out terminally differentiated effector memory CD45RA+ cells. Donors had no recently reported acute infections or vaccinations and were HIV-negative. The sequence was obtained from a man aged 18 to 29 in good health. Some clones in this sample may be carry-over from other donors' samples. Source material: naive CD8+ T cells from PBMCs. The chain links TRBV2 to TRBJ1-4; 7 nucleotides line up with TRBD1. CDR3 amino acids: CASSIRDSNEKLFF. CDR3 nucleotides: TGTGCCAGCAGTATCCGGGACAGTAATGAAAAACTGTTTTTT.